The present entry profiles one TCR beta chain with its context. Its antigen is unknown. Nothing much larger sits one base from this clone, and base qualities are not available. Rearranged TRB sequences spanning V, D and J segments were amplified in a multiplex touch-down PCR with a mixed TRB-A/B primer pool. Two consecutive PCR reactions with Phusion HS II polymerase added Illumina adapters and sample indices to the amplicons. Amplicons were gel-purified with the NucleoSpin Gel and PCR Clean-up kit, then checked with Qubit and an Agilent 2100 Bioanalyzer. Sequencing of the libraries was done on an Illumina MiSeq with paired-end, single-indexed 600-cycle runs. The study's processing was this. MiXCR versions 2.12 and 3.0.5 were used to process the TRB sequences. Each unique CDR3 nucleotide sequence was counted as one clone, and only productive sequences with at least two reads were retained. Shannon diversity, evenness, clonality (one minus evenness), and alpha-parameterized diversity profiles from alpha 0 to 5 were included as repertoire metrics. The IGoR algorithm was used to calculate generation probabilities of clones in the paired pre- and post-chemotherapy samples. TCRdb's own reprocessing of the public reads used fastp at Q25 and MiXCR and kept productive beta chains. Rows with one shared CDR3 protein collapse into an entry with the most common genes and DNA. The V and J calls were not made by the authors but by TCRdb's processing. The sample profile shows some 4,500 distinct CDR3 sequences; 64% of them were found once. Of the sample, over 25% is held by the ten largest clones.

TCR beta rearrangements were amplified from genomic DNA isolated from peripheral blood, not from sorted cells or RNA. The CDR3 runs 16 amino acids, cysteine and phenylalanine included. CDR3 DNA only is kept here, 48 bases in frame from base 1. The germline V gene (reference sequence) yields LNHDA for CDR1 and SQIVND for CDR2. V has 4 bases trimmed and J has 12 bases trimmed; junction bases matching no gene number 17. These data are taken from a study of T cell repertoires in aging, cancer and after chemotherapy (dated by TCRdb to about 2019). Concerning the study at large: Donors were distributed across six age groups ranging from 30 or younger to 70 or older, with at least three individuals included per group. Peripheral blood TCR beta repertoires from healthy donors and cancer patients were profiled to examine immunoaging and T cell reconstitution after chemotherapy. Paired pre- and post-chemotherapy samples in the solid tumor group came from brain tumor (glioblastoma) patients receiving temozolomide-based therapy. Alongside fewer than 100 healthy donors serving as a reference group, the cohort included roughly 220 cancer patients, of whom about 93 had hematological cancers and more than 110 had solid cancers. Roughly 10 million TCR reads were contained in the full dataset. Paper-wide results and their limitations: An increase in median generation probability over the chemotherapy interval was observed in both cancer cohorts, suggesting that the repertoire was reconstituted through rebound thymic output. In healthy donors, the decline in TCR diversity with age was mainly explained by loss of richness, whereas in cancer patients loss of evenness was also found to contribute. Compared with age-matched healthy donors, untreated patients with either hematological or solid cancers had significantly lower TCR diversity in the blood along with higher clonality. According to the authors, the repertoire data do not allow conclusions to be drawn about immunological memory after chemotherapy.

The receptor chain draws on TRBV19 and TRBJ2-1; 8 bases in the junction line up with TRBD2. The sample was blood. The sequence came from a human donor with a solid tumor. The nucleotide sequence is given as TGTGCCAGTAGTAACCTAGACCCGGGACTAGGGAATTGGCAGTTCTTC. It specifies CASSNLDPGLGNWQFF.